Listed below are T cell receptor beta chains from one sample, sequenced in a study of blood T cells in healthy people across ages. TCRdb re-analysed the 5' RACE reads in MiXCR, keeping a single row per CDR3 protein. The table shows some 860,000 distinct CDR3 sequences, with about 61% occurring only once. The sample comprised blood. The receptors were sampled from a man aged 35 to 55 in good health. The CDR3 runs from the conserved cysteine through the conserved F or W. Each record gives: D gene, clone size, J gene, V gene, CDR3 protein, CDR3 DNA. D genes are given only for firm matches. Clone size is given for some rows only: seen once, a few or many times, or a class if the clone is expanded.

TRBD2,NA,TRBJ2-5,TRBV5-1,CASTAAGVETQYF,TGCGCCAGCACGGCTGCGGGAGTCGAGACCCAGTACTTC
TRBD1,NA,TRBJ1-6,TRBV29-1,CSVSRQGRNNSPLHF,TGCAGCGTTTCCCGACAGGGGCGGAATAATTCACCCCTCCACTTT
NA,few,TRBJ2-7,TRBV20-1,CSARVRRDGTGFRYEQYF,TGCAGTGCTAGAGTGAGGCGGGACGGAACGGGATTTAGGTACGAGCAGTACTTC
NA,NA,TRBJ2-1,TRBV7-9,CASSLLGTDADNEQFF,TGTGCCAGCAGCTTACTCGGGACCGACGCAGACAATGAGCAGTTCTTC
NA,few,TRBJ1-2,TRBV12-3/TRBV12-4,CASSLVGVVAASRHGYTF,TGTGCCAGCAGTTTAGTGGGAGTAGTGGCGGCATCGCGCCATGGCTACACCTTC
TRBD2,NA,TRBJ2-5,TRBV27,CASSRTGRARAETQYF,TGTGCCAGCAGCCGGACCGGGAGGGCCCGCGCGGAGACCCAGTACTTC
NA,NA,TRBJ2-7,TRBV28,CASSFRQPYEQYF,TGTGCCAGCAGTTTCCGACAGCCCTACGAGCAGTACTTC
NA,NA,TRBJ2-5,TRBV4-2,CASSPRRTAGYEQYF,TGTGCCAGCAGCCCCCGCAGGACGGCCGGCTATGAGCAGTACTTC
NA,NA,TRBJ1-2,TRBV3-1,CASSQGSGASYGYTF,TGTGCCAGCAGCCAAGGATCCGGGGCGAGCTATGGCTACACCTTC
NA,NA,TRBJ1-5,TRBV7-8,CASSSRVRASNQPQHF,TGTGCCAGCAGCTCCCGGGTCAGGGCTAGCAATCAGCCCCAGCATTTT
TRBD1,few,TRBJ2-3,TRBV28,CASSLAGQGADTQYF,TGTGCCAGCAGCTTAGCAGGACAGGGAGCAGATACGCAGTATTTT
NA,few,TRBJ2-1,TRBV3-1,CASSPDVISYNEQFF,TGTGCCAGCAGCCCGGACGTTATCTCCTACAATGAGCAGTTCTTC
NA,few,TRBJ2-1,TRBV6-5,CATLVPSTGYNEQFF,TGTGCCACCTTAGTCCCCTCTACGGGATACAATGAGCAGTTCTTC
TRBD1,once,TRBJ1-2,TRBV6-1,CASGRTGGNYGYTF,TGTGCCAGCGGGAGGACAGGGGGTAACTATGGCTACACCTTC